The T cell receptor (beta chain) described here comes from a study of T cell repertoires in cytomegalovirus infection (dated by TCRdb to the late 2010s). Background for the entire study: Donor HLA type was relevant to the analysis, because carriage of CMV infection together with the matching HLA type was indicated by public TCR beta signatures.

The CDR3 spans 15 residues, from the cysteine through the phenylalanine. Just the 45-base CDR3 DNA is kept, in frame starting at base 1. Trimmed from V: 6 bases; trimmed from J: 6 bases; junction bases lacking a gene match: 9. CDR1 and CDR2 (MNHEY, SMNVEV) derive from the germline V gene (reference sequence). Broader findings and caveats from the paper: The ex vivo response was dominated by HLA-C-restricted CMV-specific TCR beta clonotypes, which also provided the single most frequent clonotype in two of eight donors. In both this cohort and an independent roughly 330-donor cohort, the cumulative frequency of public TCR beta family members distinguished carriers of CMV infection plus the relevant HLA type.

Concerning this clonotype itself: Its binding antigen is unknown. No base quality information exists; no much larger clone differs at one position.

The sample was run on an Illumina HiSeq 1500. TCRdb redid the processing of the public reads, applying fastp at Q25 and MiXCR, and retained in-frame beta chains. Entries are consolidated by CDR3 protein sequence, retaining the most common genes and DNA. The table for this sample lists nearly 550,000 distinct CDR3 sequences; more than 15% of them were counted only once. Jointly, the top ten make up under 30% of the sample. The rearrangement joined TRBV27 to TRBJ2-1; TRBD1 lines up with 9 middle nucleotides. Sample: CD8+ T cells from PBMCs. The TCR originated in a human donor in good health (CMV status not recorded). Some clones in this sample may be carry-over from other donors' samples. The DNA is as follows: TGTGCCAGCAGCCGCCGGGACAGGGCCATCAATGAGCAGTTCTTC. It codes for CASSRRDRAINEQFF.